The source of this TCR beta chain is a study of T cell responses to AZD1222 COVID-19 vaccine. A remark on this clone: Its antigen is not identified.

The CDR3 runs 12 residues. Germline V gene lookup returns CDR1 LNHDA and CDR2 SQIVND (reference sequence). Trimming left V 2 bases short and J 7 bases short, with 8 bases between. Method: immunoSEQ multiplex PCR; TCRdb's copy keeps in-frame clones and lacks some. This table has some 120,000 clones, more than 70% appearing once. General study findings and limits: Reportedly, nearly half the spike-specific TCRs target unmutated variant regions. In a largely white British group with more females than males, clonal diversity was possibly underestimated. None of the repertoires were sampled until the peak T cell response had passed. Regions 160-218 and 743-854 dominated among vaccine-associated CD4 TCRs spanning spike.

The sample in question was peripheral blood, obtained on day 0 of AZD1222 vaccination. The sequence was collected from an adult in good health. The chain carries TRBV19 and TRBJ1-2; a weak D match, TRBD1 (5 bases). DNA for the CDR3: TGTGCCAGTAGTATAACGGGGGTTGGCTACACCTTC. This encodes CASSITGVGYTF.